This section outlines one T cell receptor beta chain sequence together with its context. Its antigen is still unknown. The CDR3 covers 16 residues. Germline CDR1 and CDR2: DFQATT and SNEGSKA (reference sequence). V was clipped by 0 bases and J by 2 bases, with 16 bases between them. TCRdb used MiXCR to reprocess the reads, holding one entry per CDR3 protein. The sample shows fewer than 850,000 distinct CDR3 sequences, around 29% of them seen only once. This sample was included in a study of T cell repertoires in cytomegalovirus infection. Across the whole study: Signatures in public TCR beta sequences pointed to both CMV infection and matching HLA type. Whole-study findings and limits: Predominance within the ex vivo response was attributable to HLA-C-restricted CMV-specific TCR beta clonotypes.

This receptor was identified in a human donor in good health (CMV status not recorded). Some clones in this sample may be carry-over from other donors' samples. Sequenced material: cultured CD8+ T cells from PBMCs, taken from culture after CMV antigen stimulation. The chain carries TRBV20-1 and TRBJ2-5, with D maybe TRBD2 (6 bases). Written as DNA, the CDR3 is TGCAGTGCTAGAGAGATCCCCCTGGGGGGACAAGAGACCCAGTACTTC. Translated: CSAREIPLGGQETQYF.